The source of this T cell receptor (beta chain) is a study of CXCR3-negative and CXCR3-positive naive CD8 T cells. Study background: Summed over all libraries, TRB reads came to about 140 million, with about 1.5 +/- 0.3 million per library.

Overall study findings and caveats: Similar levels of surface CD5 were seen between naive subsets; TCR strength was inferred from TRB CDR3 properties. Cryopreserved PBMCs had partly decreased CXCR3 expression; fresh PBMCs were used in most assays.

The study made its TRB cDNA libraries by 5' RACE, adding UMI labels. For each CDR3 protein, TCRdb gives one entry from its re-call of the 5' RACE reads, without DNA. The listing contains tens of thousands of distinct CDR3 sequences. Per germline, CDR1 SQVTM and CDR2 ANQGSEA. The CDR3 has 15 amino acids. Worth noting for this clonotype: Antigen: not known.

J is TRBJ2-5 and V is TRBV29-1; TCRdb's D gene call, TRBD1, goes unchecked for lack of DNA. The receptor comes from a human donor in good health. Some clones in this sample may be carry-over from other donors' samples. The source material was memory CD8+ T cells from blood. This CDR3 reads CSVLLGTGGVKTQYF. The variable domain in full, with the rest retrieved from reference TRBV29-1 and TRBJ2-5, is SAVISQKPSRDICQRGTSLTIQCQVDSQVTMMFWYRQQPGQSLTLIATANQGSEATYESGFVIDKFPISRPNLTFSTLTVSNMSPEDSSIYLCSVLLGTGGVKTQYFGPGTRLLVL.